This T cell receptor beta chain was documented in a study of T cell repertoires in aging, cancer and after chemotherapy. The overall study: The whole study produced a dataset of some 9 million TCR reads.

This CDR3 is 18 amino acids long. V lost 7 bases and J lost 0, with 24 bases in between. This clonotype showed up just a few times. Rearranged V-D-J TRB sequences were amplified with a mixed TRB-A/B primer pool. MiXCR was run by TCRdb on the multiplex PCR reads, yielding one entry per CDR3 protein. Of roughly 9,000 distinct CDR3 sequences listed, around 35% are singletons. The template was genomic DNA from peripheral blood, not RNA. The sequenced material came from blood. The TCR originated in a human donor in good health. The donor label of this sample is uncertain. The gene calls are TRBV12-3 or TRBV12-4 and TRBJ1-2; a weak D match, TRBD1 (6 bases). CDR3 loop: CASIFELRQAPANYGYTF. DNA of the CDR3: TGTGCCAGCATTTTTGAACTAAGACAGGCTCCAGCTAACTATGGCTACACCTTC.